Presented here are 17 T cell receptor beta chains from one specimen sequenced in a study of blood T cell repertoires in COVID-19. Data came from immunoSEQ multiplex PCR; TCRdb stores just in-frame clones and leaves some out. The data hold about 170,000 clones, with about nine tenths observed a single time. Sample: PBMCs or T cells enriched from blood (not recorded which). The receptors originated from a woman aged 18-35 years who had recovered from COVID-19.

The chain is built from TRBV28 and TRBJ1-3, with unresolved D. Trimming shortened V by 5 bases and J by 3 bases, and 14 bases separated the two germline ends. This CDR3 has 15 amino acids. Germline CDR1 is MDHEN and CDR2 is SYDVKM. The CDR3 DNA reads TGTGCCAGCAGTCCAAGAACAGTGGGTGGAAACACCATATATTTT. Protein sequence: CASSPRTVGGNTIYF.

In this sample, this clone turned up once. V and J are TRBV19 and TRBJ1-1; D gene ambiguous. This CDR3 region has 12 residues. Germline CDR1 reads LNHDA; CDR2 reads SQIVND (reference sequence). V was clipped by 4 bases and J by 6 bases, with 9 bases between them. The CDR3 reads CASSRGYAEAFF. The CDR3 DNA is TGTGCCAGTAGTAGAGGGTACGCTGAAGCTTTCTTT.

J is TRBJ2-3 and V is TRBV15; tentative D call: TRBD1 (6 bases). Trimming took off 6 bases at V and 2 bases at J, with 12 bases between the two ends. The CDR3 consists of 14 residues. Germline CDR1 and CDR2: LNHNV and YYDKDF (reference sequence). CDR3 bases: TGTGCCACCAGGGCCCAGGGGCTCACAGATACGCAGTATTTT. It translates to CATRAQGLTDTQYF.

The chain has TRBV19 and TRBJ2-6; unclear D gene. CDR3 length equals 15 residues. Germline lookup yields CDR1 LNHDA and CDR2 SQIVND (reference sequence). The ends were cut back, 1 base at V and 1 base at J, with 5 bases in the middle. In nucleotides, the CDR3 is TGTGCCAGTAGTATAGTCAGGTCTGGGGCCAACGTCCTGACTTTC. Protein: CASSIVRSGANVLTF.

The J gene is TRBJ2-5, the V gene TRBV28, with 9 bases identical to TRBD2. Germline trimming cut 3 bases from V and 0 bases from J; bases unmatched to any gene: 5. The germline V gene has CDR1 MDHEN and CDR2 SYDVKM. CDR3 size: 16 residues. The CDR3 is CASSFLAGEYQETQYF. In DNA, the CDR3 is TGTGCCAGCAGTTTCTTAGCGGGAGAGTACCAAGAGACCCAGTACTTC.

The chain couples TRBV6-5 to TRBJ1-1; D possibly corresponds to TRBD1 (6 bases). The germline V gene has CDR1 MNHEY and CDR2 SVGAGI. The ends were cut back, 5 bases at V and 4 bases at J, with 11 bases in the middle. The CDR3 length is 13 residues. The CDR3 nucleotides are TGTGCCAGCAGTAAGGGGGTTCGCACTGAAGCTTTCTTT. It encodes CASSKGVRTEAFF.

The V gene is TRBV7-9, the J gene TRBJ2-1, with TRBD2 matching over 9 bases. V gave up 6 bases and J gave up 4 bases; unmatched junction bases: 10. Germline CDR1 SEHNR, CDR2 FQNEAQ (reference sequence). CDR3 length equals 16 residues. The CDR3, as DNA: TGTGCCAGCAGGTCCCCGGGACTAGCCTCTTACAATGAGCAGTTCTTC. This gives the protein CASRSPGLASYNEQFF.

The chain couples TRBV14 to TRBJ1-2; TRBD1 is a possible D gene (5 bases). From germline, CDR1 is SGHDN and CDR2 FVKESK. CDR3 length: 13 residues. V was shortened by 4 bases and J by 5 bases, with 11 bases between the two germline ends. The CDR3 region is CASSRPGGYGYTF. The CDR3 nucleotides are TGTGCCAGCAGCCGCCCCGGGGGGTATGGCTACACCTTC.

This clone was seen a single time. The chain links TRBV27 to TRBJ2-3, with a possible D match to TRBD2 (6 bases). The germline V gene has CDR1 MNHEY and CDR2 SMNVEV (reference sequence). This CDR3 region has 14 residues. Trimming took 4 bases from V and 7 from J, leaving 15 bases between them. CDR3 nucleotides: TGTGCCAGCAGTTCCCGCAACCGGGAGAATACGCAGTATTTT. Protein product: CASSSRNRENTQYF.

The chain recombines TRBV12-3 or TRBV12-4 with TRBJ1-5; 7 bases map to TRBD1. The trim removed 6 bases at V and 6 bases at J, leaving 2 bases unmatched. The CDR3 runs 12 residues. CDR3 loop: CASRTGPQPQHF. The CDR3 DNA reads TGTGCCAGCAGGACAGGGCCTCAGCCCCAGCATTTT.

In its sample, this clone was seen once. The V call is TRBV20-1, the J call TRBJ2-1; no clear D gene. Germline CDR1 reads DFQATT; CDR2 reads SNEGSKA (reference sequence). V shed 6 bases and J shed 6 bases, with 9 bases lying between them. The CDR3 has 11 amino acids. CDR3 loop: CSATNFNEQFF. CDR3 DNA: TGCAGTGCCACTAATTTCAATGAGCAGTTCTTC.

This clone has only one observation. The chain recombines TRBV18 with TRBJ2-7; perhaps TRBD2 as D (5 bases). The germline V gene has CDR1 KGHSH and CDR2 LQKENI. The length of the CDR3 is 14 residues. V was pared by 4 bases and J by 0 bases, with 10 bases between. The CDR3 here is CASSQKGSSYEQYF. The CDR3 bases are TGTGCCAGCTCACAGAAAGGGAGCTCCTACGAGCAGTACTTC.

The chain combines TRBV6-5 with TRBJ2-2, with D maybe TRBD2 (6 bases). The ends were cut back, 10 bases at V and 2 bases at J, with 17 bases in the middle. The CDR3 is 15 residues long. Germline CDR1 reads MNHEY; CDR2 reads SVGAGI. The CDR3 sequence is CANSTGGLNTGELFF. In DNA form, the CDR3 reads TGTGCCAACTCAACCGGAGGGTTAAACACCGGGGAGCTGTTTTTT.

The chain carries TRBV4-1 and TRBJ2-7, with 7 bases aligning to TRBD2. The germline V gene encodes CDR1 MGHRA and CDR2 YSYEKL. The CDR3 spans 13 residues. The trim removed 1 base at V and 5 bases at J, leaving 2 bases unmatched. CDR3 region: CASSQVGRDEQYF. CDR3 bases: TGCGCCAGCAGCCAAGTTGGGAGGGACGAGCAGTACTTC.

V usage is TRBV27 and J usage is TRBJ2-2; D might be TRBD1 (6 bases). The germline gives CDR1 MNHEY, CDR2 SMNVEV (reference sequence). The CDR3 has 16 residues. The V gene lost 6 bases and the J gene lost 5 bases, with 19 bases spanning the gap. CDR3 nucleotides: TGTGCCAGCAGATATAACAGGGTGGCATTGACCGGGGAGCTGTTTTTT. Translated: CASRYNRVALTGELFF.

The rearrangement joins TRBV5-4 to TRBJ1-2; weak D call: TRBD1 (6 bases). The germline V and J ends were trimmed by 6 bases and 2 bases, with 17 bases remaining between them. The V gene's germline CDR1 is SGHNT and CDR2 YYREEE (reference sequence). The CDR3 has 15 amino acids. CDR3 residues: CASTWGSDRNYGYTF. The CDR3 DNA sequence: TGTGCCAGCACCTGGGGCTCGGACAGAAACTATGGCTACACCTTC.

This clone was observed once. V usage is TRBV19 and J usage is TRBJ2-1, with 14 nucleotides matching TRBD2. V lost 4 bases and J lost 9; bases outside the gene matches: 5. In germline, CDR1 is LNHDA, CDR2 SQIVND (reference sequence). This CDR3 region has 15 residues. The CDR3 sequence is CASSTGGTSGSEQFF. In DNA form, the CDR3 reads TGTGCCAGTAGTACTGGAGGGACTAGCGGGAGTGAGCAGTTCTTC.